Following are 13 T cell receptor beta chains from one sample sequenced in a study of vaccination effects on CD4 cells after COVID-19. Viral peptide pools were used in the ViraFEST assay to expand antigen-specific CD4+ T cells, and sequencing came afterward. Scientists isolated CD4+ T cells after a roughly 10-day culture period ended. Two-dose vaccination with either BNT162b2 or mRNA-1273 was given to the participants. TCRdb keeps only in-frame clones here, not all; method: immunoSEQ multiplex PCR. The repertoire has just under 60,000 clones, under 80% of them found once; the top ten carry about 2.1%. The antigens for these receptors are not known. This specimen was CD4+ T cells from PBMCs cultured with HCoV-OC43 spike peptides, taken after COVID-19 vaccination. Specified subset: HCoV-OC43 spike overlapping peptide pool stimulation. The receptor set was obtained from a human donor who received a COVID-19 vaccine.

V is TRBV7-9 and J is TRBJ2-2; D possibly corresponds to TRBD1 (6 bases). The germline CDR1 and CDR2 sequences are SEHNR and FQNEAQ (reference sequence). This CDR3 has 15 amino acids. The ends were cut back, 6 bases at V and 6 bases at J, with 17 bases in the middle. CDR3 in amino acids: CASRPGTSFSGELFF. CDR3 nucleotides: TGTGCCAGCAGGCCCGGGACAAGCTTTTCCGGGGAGCTGTTTTTT.

The CDR3 here is CASSIGPSGASDTQYF. CDR3 coding DNA: TGTGCCAGTAGTATAGGTCCTAGCGGGGCGTCAGATACGCAGTATTTT. The chain couples TRBV19 to TRBJ2-3, with 9 bases fitting TRBD2. This CDR3 comprises 16 residues. The ends lost 1 base at V and 4 bases at J; junction bases unmatched: 6. Per the germline V gene, CDR1 is LNHDA and CDR2 is SQIVND (reference sequence).

The CDR3 nucleotides are TGCGCCAGCAGCTTGGAGCCGGGGGGAAACTCCTATAATTCACCCCTCCACTTT. Its translation: CASSLEPGGNSYNSPLHF. The chain has TRBV5-1 and TRBJ1-6; D perhaps matches TRBD1 (5 bases). Trimming took 0 bases from V and 0 from J, leaving 13 bases between them. CDR1 SGHRS and CDR2 YFSETQ come from the germline V gene. CDR3 length: 18 amino acids.

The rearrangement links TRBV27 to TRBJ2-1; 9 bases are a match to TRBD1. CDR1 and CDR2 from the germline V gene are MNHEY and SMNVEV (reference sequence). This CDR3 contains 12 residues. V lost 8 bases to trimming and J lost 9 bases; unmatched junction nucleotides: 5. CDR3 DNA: TGTGCCAGCTACAGGGGGCCTGGTGAGCAGTTCTTC. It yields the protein CASYRGPGEQFF.

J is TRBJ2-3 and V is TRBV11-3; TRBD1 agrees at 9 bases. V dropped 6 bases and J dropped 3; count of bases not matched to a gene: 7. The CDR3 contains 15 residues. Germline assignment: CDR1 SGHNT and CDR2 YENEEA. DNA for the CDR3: TGTGCCAGCAGTTCCGGGACAGGGAGGACAGATACGCAGTATTTT. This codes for CASSSGTGRTDTQYF.

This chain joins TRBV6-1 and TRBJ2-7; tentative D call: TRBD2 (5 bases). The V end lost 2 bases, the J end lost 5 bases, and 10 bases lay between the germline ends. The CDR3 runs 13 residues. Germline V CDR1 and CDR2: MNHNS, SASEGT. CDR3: CASSERRFDEQYV. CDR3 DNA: TGTGCCAGCAGTGAACGGAGGTTCGACGAGCAGTACGTC.

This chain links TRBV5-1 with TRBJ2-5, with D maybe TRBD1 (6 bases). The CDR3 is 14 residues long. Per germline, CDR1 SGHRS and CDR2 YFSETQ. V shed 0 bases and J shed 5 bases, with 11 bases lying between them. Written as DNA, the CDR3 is TGCGCCAGCAGCTTGGGGACAGCCGGGGAGACCCAGTACTTC. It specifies CASSLGTAGETQYF.

CDR3 residues: CASSLVPVSSGANVLTF. The CDR3 region has the DNA TGCGCCAGCAGCTTGGTTCCGGTAAGCTCTGGGGCCAACGTCCTGACTTTC. The chain joins TRBV5-1 to TRBJ2-6; D is ambiguous. Trimming removed 0 bases from V and 0 bases from J, with 10 bases in between. Germline values: CDR1 SGHRS, CDR2 YFSETQ. The CDR3 runs 17 residues.

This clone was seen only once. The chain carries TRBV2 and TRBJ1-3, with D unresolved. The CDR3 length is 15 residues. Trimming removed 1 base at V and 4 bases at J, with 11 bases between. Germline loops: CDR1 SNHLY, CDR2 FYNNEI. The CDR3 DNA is TGTGCCAGCAGTGAAGACGGTTTAGGAGGAAACACCATATATTTT. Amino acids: CASSEDGLGGNTIYF.

The CDR3 bases are TGTGCCAGCAGTTTGGGACTAGCGGGGGGGTCGTACACCGGGGAGCTGTTTTTT. Encoded protein: CASSLGLAGGSYTGELFF. The genes are TRBV27 and TRBJ2-2; TRBD2 aligns across 16 bases. Looked up from germline, CDR1 is MNHEY and CDR2 is SMNVEV (reference sequence). The CDR3 runs to 18 residues. Germline trimming cut 3 bases from V and 3 bases from J; bases unmatched to any gene: 4.

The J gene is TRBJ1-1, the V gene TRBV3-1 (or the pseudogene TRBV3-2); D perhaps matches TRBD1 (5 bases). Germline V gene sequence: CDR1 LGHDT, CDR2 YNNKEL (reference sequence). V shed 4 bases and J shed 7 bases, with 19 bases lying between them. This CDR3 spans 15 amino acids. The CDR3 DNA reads TGTGCCAGCAGCCCGAAACGGACATCGGGTAATGAAGCTTTCTTT. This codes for CASSPKRTSGNEAFF.

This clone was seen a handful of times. CDR3: CASERTGRGSPLHF. In nucleotides, the CDR3 is TGTGCCAGCGAAAGGACAGGGCGAGGTTCACCCCTCCACTTT. This chain connects TRBV27 to TRBJ1-6; 8 nucleotides match TRBD1. The CDR3 consists of 14 residues. Germline CDR1 MNHEY, CDR2 SMNVEV (reference sequence). Trimming took 8 bases from V and 9 from J; bases not matched to a gene: 9.

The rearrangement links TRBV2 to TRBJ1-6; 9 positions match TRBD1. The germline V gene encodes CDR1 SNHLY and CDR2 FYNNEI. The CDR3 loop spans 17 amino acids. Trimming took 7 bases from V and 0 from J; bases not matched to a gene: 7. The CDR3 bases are TGTGCCAGCAACGGGGACAGGGATAGCTCCTATAATTCACCCCTCCACTTT. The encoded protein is CASNGDRDSSYNSPLHF.